This TCR beta chain stems from a study of blood T cell repertoires in COVID-19. Measured with immunoSEQ multiplex PCR; TCRdb has only the in-frame clones, and not every one. The sample includes about 46,000 clones, around 87% seen only once; the top ten take around 3.1%. The CDR3 consists of 15 residues. Trimming left V 9 bases short and J 2 bases short, with 19 bases between. The germline V gene has CDR1 LNHDA and CDR2 SQIVND (reference sequence). The sequence was obtained from a woman in her forties or fifties who had recovered from COVID-19. Sequencing used PBMCs or T cells enriched from blood (not recorded which). The chain carries TRBV19 and TRBJ1-1; maybe TRBD1 (6 bases). The CDR3 sequence is CASHDHRAPNTEAFF. The CDR3 DNA reads TGTGCCAGCCATGATCACAGGGCCCCCAACACTGAAGCTTTCTTT. Variable domain in full (rest from reference TRBV19 and TRBJ1-1): DGGITQSPKYLFRKEGQNVTLSCEQNLNHDAMYWYRQDPGQGLRLIYYSQIVNDFQKGDIAEGYSVSREKKESFPLTVTSAQKNPTAFYLCASHDHRAPNTEAFFGQGTRLTVV.